Listed here are 23 T cell receptor beta chains from one sample, sequenced in a study of cytomegalovirus exposure and HLA in healthy donors. The PCR was carried out with 60 Vbeta primers and 13 Jbeta primers. Profiling relied on immunoSEQ multiplex PCR, and the TCRdb table lists in-frame clones only, not all of them. The table lists about 280,000 clones, roughly 89% of them singletons. Input material: PBMCs. Every receptor here comes from a woman in her late teens or twenties in good health and CMV-seronegative.

The sample holds a few counts of this clone. The rearrangement joins TRBV5-1 to TRBJ1-4; D is possibly TRBD1 (5 bases). The CDR3 is made up of 17 amino acids. Per germline, CDR1 SGHRS and CDR2 YFSETQ. The V end was cut by 4 bases, the J end by 3 bases, with 19 bases between. The CDR3 loop is CASSPLAQGLANEKLFF. The CDR3 DNA reads as TGCGCCAGCAGCCCCCTGGCCCAGGGTTTAGCTAATGAAAAACTGTTTTTT. Full variable domain (outside the CDR3, taken from reference TRBV5-1 and TRBJ1-4): KAGVTQTPRYLIKTRGQQVTLSCSPISGHRSVSWYQQTPGQGLQFLFEYFSETQRNKGNFPGRFSGRQFSNSRSEMNVSTLELGDSALYLCASSPLAQGLANEKLFFGSGTQLSVL.

In regard to this clone: Germline and junction disagree at one end, which may indicate a read error. The V and J genes are TRBV7-9 and TRBJ1-1; a weak D match, TRBD1 (5 bases). The CDR3 is 14 amino acids. Germline V gives CDR1 SEHNR, CDR2 FQNEAQ (reference sequence). The CDR3 loop is CSSSLGSGGTEAFF. For the CDR3, the DNA is TGTTCCAGCAGCTTAGGTTCGGGGGGCACTGAAGCTTTCTTT.

V is TRBV10-1 and J is TRBJ1-1; D is unclear. The CDR3 has 13 residues. Looked up from germline, CDR1 is WNHNN and CDR2 is SYGVQD (reference sequence). Trimming took 0 bases from V and 1 from J, leaving 3 bases between them. Here the CDR3 reads CASSESGNTEAFF. CDR3 DNA sequence: TGCGCCAGCAGTGAGTCCGGGAACACTGAAGCTTTCTTT.

The chain is built from TRBV7-6 and TRBJ2-3; D gene ambiguous. Per the germline V gene, CDR1 is SGHVS and CDR2 is FNYEAQ. The CDR3 totals 14 residues. The germline V and J ends were trimmed by 4 bases and 2 bases, with 10 bases remaining between them. The CDR3 is CASSSLAVTDTQYF. The CDR3 nucleotides read TGTGCCAGCAGCTCCCTGGCCGTCACAGATACGCAGTATTTT.

This CDR3 reads CSVLLNEQFF. CDR3 bases: TGCAGCGTCCTTCTAAATGAGCAGTTCTTC. The chain recombines TRBV29-1 with TRBJ2-1, with D unclear. The CDR3 runs 10 residues. The V end was cut by 6 bases, the J end by 7 bases, with 7 bases between. CDR1 is SQVTM, CDR2 ANQGSEA, per germline.

The rearrangement joins TRBV27 to TRBJ1-1; D is undetermined. The CDR3 extends over 13 amino acids. Deletions cut 3 bases from V and 0 bases from J, with 5 bases between. Germline CDR1 is MNHEY and CDR2 is SMNVEV (reference sequence). CDR3 DNA: TGTGCCAGCAGTTTCATCCTGAACACTGAAGCTTTCTTT. Protein product: CASSFILNTEAFF.

V gene TRBV9 combines with J gene TRBJ2-2; D remains ambiguous. Germline CDR1 and CDR2: SGDLS and YYNGEE. This CDR3 comprises 11 residues. The ends were cut back, 4 bases at V and 6 bases at J, with 4 bases in the middle. Written as DNA, the CDR3 is TGTGCCAGCAGCCGGGCCGGGGAGCTGTTTTTT. Translation: CASSRAGELFF.

The chain employs TRBV14 and TRBJ1-6; 11 positions agree with TRBD1. CDR3 length: 15 residues. From germline, CDR1 is SGHDN and CDR2 FVKESK. V lost 1 base and J lost 8; bases outside the gene matches: 1. CDR3 region: CASSQVDRGHSPLHF. The CDR3 DNA reads TGTGCCAGCAGCCAAGTGGACAGGGGGCATTCACCCCTCCACTTT.

The rearrangement links TRBV29-1 to TRBJ2-7; TRBD2 matches 10 bases. Germline CDR1 is SQVTM and CDR2 is ANQGSEA. The junction had 1 base not matched to a gene; V was cut back by 2 bases and J by 3 bases. The CDR3 sequence is 13 residues long. Written as DNA, the CDR3 is TGCAGCGTTGAACTAGCGGGGGACTACGAGCAGTACTTC. It is translated as CSVELAGDYEQYF.

The chain combines TRBV9 with TRBJ2-5, with 10 positions matching TRBD2. V shed 2 bases, J shed 4 bases, and the junction held 5 bases outside the gene matches. This CDR3 has 15 amino acids. Germline CDR1 is SGDLS and CDR2 is YYNGEE. This CDR3 reads CASSVVAGGAETQYF. CDR3 bases: TGTGCCAGCAGCGTGGTAGCGGGGGGCGCAGAGACCCAGTACTTC.

J is TRBJ2-1 and V is TRBV11-2, with D possibly being TRBD1 (6 bases). Germline values: CDR1 SGHAT, CDR2 FQNNGV. V shed 6 bases and J shed 2 bases, with 14 bases lying between them. The CDR3 has 15 residues. The CDR3 protein is CASSLATGPYNEQFF. The CDR3 region has the DNA TGTGCCAGCAGTCTGGCGACAGGACCCTACAATGAGCAGTTCTTC.

This chain uses TRBV13 with TRBJ2-5; TRBD1 agrees at 9 bases. The germline V gene encodes CDR1 PRHDT and CDR2 FYEKMQ (reference sequence). The CDR3 has 15 residues. Unmatched junction bases numbered 3, after V lost 0 bases and J lost 4 bases. In nucleotides, the CDR3 is TGTGCCAGCAGCTTAGGGGGACAGGGAGCAGAGACCCAGTACTTC. It is translated as CASSLGGQGAETQYF.

The chain carries TRBV5-1 and TRBJ2-1, with D perhaps matching TRBD2 (6 bases). The length of the CDR3 is 15 residues. V gave up 2 bases and J gave up 10 bases, with 19 bases separating them. Per the germline V gene, CDR1 is SGHRS and CDR2 is YFSETQ. The CDR3 nucleotides are TGCGCCAGCAGCTTTGAGGCTGGGCGCGGGGTAGAGCAGTTCTTC. Encoded protein: CASSFEAGRGVEQFF.

V gene TRBV27 combines with J gene TRBJ1-1; 7 bases align to TRBD1. The V segment lost 6 bases and the J segment 8 bases; nucleotides outside the gene matches: 9. The length of the CDR3 is 13 residues. In germline, CDR1 is MNHEY, CDR2 SMNVEV (reference sequence). In DNA, the CDR3 is TGTGCCAGCAGGTTTTTAGACAGGGAAGAAGCTTTCTTT. This translates into CASRFLDREEAFF.

The V and J genes are TRBV18 and TRBJ1-2, with D possibly being TRBD1 (5 bases). The germline V and J ends were trimmed by 3 bases and 6 bases, with 14 bases remaining between them. Germline V gives CDR1 KGHSH, CDR2 LQKENI. This CDR3 comprises 14 residues. DNA of the CDR3: TGTGCCAGCTCACCCAGAATCAGGGTGGATGGCTACACCTTC. It encodes CASSPRIRVDGYTF.

The CDR3 loop is CASSVSGTGGEKLFF. The CDR3 bases are TGTGCCAGCAGCGTATCCGGGACAGGTGGCGAAAAACTGTTTTTT. The J gene is TRBJ1-4, the V gene TRBV9; TRBD1 aligns across 8 bases. V dropped 1 base and J dropped 8; count of bases not matched to a gene: 7. Per germline, CDR1 SGDLS and CDR2 YYNGEE. The CDR3 loop spans 15 amino acids.

The chain uses TRBV19 and TRBJ2-5; 8 bases line up with TRBD2. The trim removed 7 bases at V and 4 bases at J, leaving 11 bases unmatched. The CDR3 totals 15 residues. Germline CDR1 and CDR2: LNHDA and SQIVND (reference sequence). The CDR3 DNA reads TGTGCCAGTAAGGACGGGGGGGGAATTGGAGAGACCCAGTACTTC. Encoded protein: CASKDGGGIGETQYF.

This chain uses TRBV5-1 with TRBJ2-7, with 7 nucleotides matching TRBD1. The CDR3 spans 15 residues. Trimming cost V 0 bases and J 3 bases; bases outside gene matches: 6. The germline V gene encodes CDR1 SGHRS and CDR2 YFSETQ. CDR3 residues: CASSLGPGGHYEQYF. Here the CDR3 DNA reads TGCGCCAGCAGCTTGGGGCCAGGGGGACACTACGAGCAGTACTTC. The full variable domain, with the rest looked up from reference TRBV5-1 and TRBJ2-7, is KAGVTQTPRYLIKTRGQQVTLSCSPISGHRSVSWYQQTPGQGLQFLFEYFSETQRNKGNFPGRFSGRQFSNSRSEMNVSTLELGDSALYLCASSLGPGGHYEQYFGPGTRLTVT.

The J gene is TRBJ1-2, the V gene TRBV5-4; the D gene is possibly TRBD1 (6 bases). There are 14 residues in the CDR3. Trimming took 0 bases from V and 4 from J, leaving 10 bases between them. Germline CDR1 SGHNT, CDR2 YYREEE (reference sequence). The CDR3 reads CASSLGRGSYGYTF. The CDR3 region has the DNA TGTGCCAGCAGCTTGGGCAGGGGAAGCTATGGCTACACCTTC.

This chain uses TRBV5-1 with TRBJ2-5, with D perhaps TRBD1 (6 bases). In germline, CDR1 is SGHRS, CDR2 YFSETQ. V lost 1 base to trimming and J lost 3 bases, with 10 bases between them. The CDR3 is made up of 14 amino acids. This CDR3 reads CASSLQGPEETQYF. CDR3 nucleotide sequence: TGCGCCAGCAGCTTGCAGGGGCCCGAAGAGACCCAGTACTTC.

This chain links TRBV7-9 with TRBJ2-3; D may be TRBD2 (6 bases). This CDR3 has 15 amino acids. The V gene lost 6 bases and the J gene lost 0 bases, with 13 bases spanning the gap. Germline V gives CDR1 SEHNR, CDR2 FQNEAQ (reference sequence). The CDR3 here is CASSPSALSTDTQYF. The CDR3 DNA reads as TGTGCCAGCAGTCCTAGCGCTCTAAGCACAGATACGCAGTATTTT.

CDR3 residues: CASLGGGGSSYNEQFF. The DNA for the CDR3 is TGTGCCAGCTTGGGGGGCGGGGGGAGCTCCTACAATGAGCAGTTCTTC. V and J are TRBV7-9 and TRBJ2-1, with 8 positions matching TRBD2. J gave up 0 bases and V 8 bases, and 9 bases lay outside the gene matches. CDR1 is SEHNR, CDR2 FQNEAQ, per germline (reference sequence). This CDR3 spans 16 amino acids.

A single count supports this clone. The chain employs TRBV11-2 and TRBJ2-1; TRBD2 matches at 15 bases. Per the germline V gene, CDR1 is SGHAT and CDR2 is FQNNGV. The trim removed 6 bases at V and 9 bases at J, leaving 3 bases unmatched. This CDR3 contains 14 residues. The CDR3 sequence is CASRGTSGGREQFF. In nucleotides, the CDR3 is TGTGCCAGCAGAGGGACTAGCGGGGGGCGTGAGCAGTTCTTC.